The 22 T cell receptor beta chains given below trace back to one sample, sequenced in a study of T-cell memory formation after mild COVID-19. Using its own MiXCR run on the 5' RACE reads, TCRdb lists one record per CDR3 protein. This table has more than 100,000 distinct CDR3 sequences, 17% appearing once. Specimen: PBMCs or a T cell subset sorted from them (not recorded which). These TCRs come from a man younger than 35 who had mild COVID-19 (a few samples of this study predate the infection). Cell type and time point are not known.

Many counts were recorded for this clonotype. The rearrangement links TRBV9 to TRBJ2-1, with no clear D. Germline values: CDR1 SGDLS, CDR2 YYNGEE. The length of the CDR3 is 16 residues. With 4 bases removed from V and 1 base from J, the gap between germline ends came to 15 bases. As DNA, the CDR3 is TGTGCCAGCAGCAGAGACGCCAGGTTTTCCTACAATGAGCAGTTCTTC. Protein product: CASSRDARFSYNEQFF.

This clonotype was found a few times. The V and J genes are TRBV20-1 and TRBJ2-7; D not certain. Germline assignment: CDR1 DFQATT and CDR2 SNEGSKA (reference sequence). This CDR3 has 12 amino acids. Between the trimmed V and J ends, which lost 2 bases and 5 bases, there was a span of 10 bases. The CDR3 loop is CSARRSGDEQYF. In nucleotides, the CDR3 is TGCAGTGCTAGAAGGTCAGGAGACGAGCAGTACTTC.

This clonotype has more than one count but fewer than ten. The chain recombines TRBV9 with TRBJ2-5; 13 bases are a match to TRBD2. Germline V gene sequence: CDR1 SGDLS, CDR2 YYNGEE. Germline trimming cut 4 bases from V and 4 bases from J; bases unmatched to any gene: 7. The CDR3 contains 16 residues. CDR3 sequence: CASSITSGGAGETQYF. CDR3 nucleotide sequence: TGTGCCAGCAGCATTACTAGCGGGGGGGCCGGAGAGACCCAGTACTTC.

This clonotype was observed at least ten times. The rearrangement joins TRBV12-3 or TRBV12-4 to TRBJ2-3, with 7 bases lining up with TRBD1. This CDR3 is built from 15 residues. V gave up 4 bases and J gave up 2 bases; unmatched junction bases: 6. The CDR3 DNA reads as TGTGCCAGCAGTTGGGGACAGCGCCTCACAGATACGCAGTATTTT. Translated: CASSWGQRLTDTQYF.

A word on this clonotype: This CDR3 fails to terminate in the conserved phenylalanine or tryptophan, so it likely reflects a read error. The chain couples TRBV11-1 to TRBJ2-1; no clear D. Germline V gene data show CDR1 as SGHAT and CDR2 as FQDESV (reference sequence). With 1 base removed from V and 9 bases from J, the gap between germline ends came to 7 bases. The CDR3 totals 12 residues. CDR3 DNA: TGTGCCAGCAGCTTAGAACCTAGTGAGCAGTTCGTC. This sequence encodes CASSLEPSEQFV.

This rearrangement joins TRBV5-1 to TRBJ1-6, with D uncertain. CDR1 and CDR2 from the germline V gene are SGHRS and YFSETQ. This CDR3 contains 13 residues. V lost 4 bases, J lost 7 bases, and 9 bases lay in between. The CDR3 loop is CASSQMGNSPLHF. CDR3 nucleotides: TGCGCCAGCAGCCAGATGGGGAATTCACCCCTCCACTTT.

This clonotype occurred a few times. The J gene is TRBJ2-5, the V gene TRBV9; 7 nucleotides agree with TRBD2. The V gene end was trimmed by 1 base and the J gene end by 2 bases; junction bases not matched to a gene: 5. This CDR3 has 15 residues. Germline V gene sequence: CDR1 SGDLS, CDR2 YYNGEE. The CDR3 DNA reads as TGTGCCAGCAGCGTATCTAGCGGACCACAAGAGACCCAGTACTTC. Translated, it gives CASSVSSGPQETQYF. Variable domain in full (rest from reference TRBV9 and TRBJ2-5): DSGVTQTPKHLITATGQRVTLRCSPRSGDLSVYWYQQSLDQGLQFLIQYYNGEERAKGNILERFSAQQFPDLHSELNLSSLELGDSALYFCASSVSSGPQETQYFGPGTRLLVL.

This chain connects TRBV6-7 to TRBJ2-5; D ambiguous. TRBV6-7 is an open reading frame, and its role is uncertain. This CDR3 has 15 amino acids. Trimming took off 2 bases at V and 4 bases at J, with 14 bases between the two ends. The CDR3 sequence: CASSYPESGGETQYF. Written as DNA, the CDR3 is TGTGCCAGCAGTTACCCCGAGTCCGGCGGAGAGACCCAGTACTTC.

In its sample, this clonotype was seen many times. This chain connects TRBV5-1 to TRBJ2-1, with 11 bases lining up with TRBD2. V was clipped by 4 bases and J by 4 bases; unmatched bases: 10. The CDR3 consists of 17 residues. Germline CDR1 and CDR2: SGHRS and YFSETQ. DNA for the CDR3: TGCGCCAGCAGCCCAAGTAGCGGGGGGGCGACTTACAATGAGCAGTTCTTC. Amino acid sequence: CASSPSSGGATYNEQFF. The full variable domain, completed using reference TRBV5-1 and TRBJ2-1, is KAGVTQTPRYLIKTRGQQVTLSCSPISGHRSVSWYQQTPGQGLQFLFEYFSETQRNKGNFPGRFSGRQFSNSRSEMNVSTLELGDSALYLCASSPSSGGATYNEQFFGPGTRLTVL.

This clonotype was seen repeatedly, ten times or more. CDR3 residues: CASSPGQGVYEQYF. The CDR3 region has the DNA TGCGCCAGCAGCCCGGGACAGGGAGTTTACGAGCAGTACTTC. The chain couples TRBV5-1 to TRBJ2-7, with 9 positions matching TRBD1. The germline gives CDR1 SGHRS, CDR2 YFSETQ. The CDR3 sequence is 14 residues long. V trimming: 4 bases; J trimming: 4 bases; junction bases outside the gene matches: 6.

The sample holds many counts of this clonotype. The rearrangement links TRBV5-1 to TRBJ2-3; 7 bases line up with TRBD2. This CDR3 is 16 amino acids long. CDR1 SGHRS and CDR2 YFSETQ come from the germline V gene. Trimming cost V 0 bases and J 2 bases; bases outside gene matches: 6. CDR3 DNA: TGCGCCAGCAGCTTGGGGCTAGCGGTTCCCACAGATACGCAGTATTTT. Its protein product is CASSLGLAVPTDTQYF.

This clonotype was recorded at least ten times. This rearrangement joins TRBV6-2 or TRBV6-3 to TRBJ2-7, with 7 bases that match TRBD1. The CDR3 runs 12 residues. CDR1 MNHEY and CDR2 SVGEGT come from the germline V gene. The V gene end was trimmed by 6 bases and the J gene end by 3 bases; junction bases not matched to a gene: 2. The CDR3: CASSWTGYEQYV. Here the CDR3 DNA reads TGTGCCAGCAGCTGGACAGGCTACGAGCAGTACGTC.

This clonotype was seen only a few times. This chain uses TRBV5-1 with TRBJ1-4; D gene unclear. The CDR3 is made up of 14 amino acids. Germline-derived CDR1 and CDR2 are SGHRS and YFSETQ. The ends were cut back, 3 bases at V and 3 bases at J, with 9 bases in the middle. Written as DNA, the CDR3 is TGCGCCAGCAGCTCCCGGGTCCCTAATGAAAAACTGTTTTTT. This translates into CASSSRVPNEKLFF.

V usage is TRBV28 and J usage is TRBJ1-2, with 9 bases identical to TRBD1. CDR1 is MDHEN, CDR2 SYDVKM, per germline. V gave up 5 bases and J gave up 6 bases; unmatched junction bases: 10. CDR3 length: 15 residues. CDR3 sequence: CASSPRDRADHGYTF. CDR3 DNA sequence: TGTGCCAGCAGTCCTCGGGACAGGGCGGACCATGGCTACACCTTC.

This clonotype occurred a few times. The V call is TRBV4-1, the J call TRBJ2-7; the D gene is possibly TRBD2 (6 bases). The CDR3 loop spans 13 amino acids. From germline, CDR1 is MGHRA and CDR2 YSYEKL. Trimming left V 0 bases short and J 5 bases short, with 8 bases between. CDR3 loop: CASSQDRRDEQYF. For the CDR3, the DNA is TGCGCCAGCAGCCAAGATCGGAGGGACGAGCAGTACTTC.

The chain combines TRBV4-1 with TRBJ1-1; D not certain. V lost 0 bases, J lost 10 bases, and 12 bases lay in between. Per germline, CDR1 MGHRA and CDR2 YSYEKL. The CDR3 spans 13 residues. CDR3 amino acids: CASSQDHEFRAFF. The CDR3 DNA reads TGCGCCAGCAGCCAAGATCATGAGTTTAGAGCTTTCTTT.

This chain joins TRBV7-2 and TRBJ2-3, with D uncertain. Germline V gene lookup returns CDR1 SGHTA and CDR2 FQGNSA. Trimming shortened V by 4 bases and J by 1 base, and 9 bases separated the two germline ends. This CDR3 is 14 amino acids long. CDR3 nucleotide sequence: TGTGCCAGCAGCTCTCCGGCCCGCACAGATACGCAGTATTTT. Residues: CASSSPARTDTQYF.

This clonotype turned up a few times. CDR3 coding DNA: TGCGCCAGCCGGGCGGAGGGGGGGCCCAGAAGCGCAGATACGCAGTATTTT. It translates to CASRAEGGPRSADTQYF. The rearrangement links TRBV5-1 to TRBJ2-3; D possibly corresponds to TRBD2 (7 bases). The CDR3 spans 17 residues. V was trimmed by 7 bases and J by 4 bases, leaving 25 bases between them. The germline gives CDR1 SGHRS, CDR2 YFSETQ.

This sequence joins TRBV12-3 or TRBV12-4 and TRBJ2-7; 7 nucleotides align to TRBD1. Germline trimming cut 5 bases from V and 4 bases from J; bases unmatched to any gene: 11. This CDR3 is 15 amino acids long. The CDR3 sequence is CASSARGTAKYEQYF. The CDR3 region has the DNA TGTGCCAGCAGTGCCCGTGGGACAGCTAAGTACGAGCAGTACTTC.

The V call is TRBV10-1, the J call TRBJ2-3; possibly TRBD2 for D (5 bases). CDR1 is WNHNN, CDR2 SYGVQD, per germline (reference sequence). Trimming left V 5 bases short and J 2 bases short, with 14 bases between. The length of the CDR3 is 15 residues. The CDR3, as DNA: TGCGCCAGCAGTCCGGGGATTATCTCCACAGATACGCAGTATTTT. Amino acid sequence: CASSPGIISTDTQYF.

The DNA of the CDR3 is TGCAGTGCTAGGACTAGCGGGGGGGGCAATACGCAGTATTTT. It yields the protein CSARTSGGGNTQYF. The rearrangement links TRBV20-1 to TRBJ2-3, with 14 bases that match TRBD2. Germline CDR1 and CDR2: DFQATT and SNEGSKA (reference sequence). V dropped 3 bases and J dropped 7; count of bases not matched to a gene: 3. There are 14 residues in the CDR3.

The sample holds a few counts of this clonotype. CDR3 bases: TGTGCCATCATGCGGGGGGTTGGCACAGATACGCAGTATTTT. It specifies CAIMRGVGTDTQYF. This chain connects TRBV10-3 to TRBJ2-3; 8 bases line up with TRBD2. Germline-derived CDR1 and CDR2 are ENHRY and SYGVKD. The CDR3 runs 14 residues. Trimming cost V 7 bases and J 1 base; bases outside gene matches: 4.